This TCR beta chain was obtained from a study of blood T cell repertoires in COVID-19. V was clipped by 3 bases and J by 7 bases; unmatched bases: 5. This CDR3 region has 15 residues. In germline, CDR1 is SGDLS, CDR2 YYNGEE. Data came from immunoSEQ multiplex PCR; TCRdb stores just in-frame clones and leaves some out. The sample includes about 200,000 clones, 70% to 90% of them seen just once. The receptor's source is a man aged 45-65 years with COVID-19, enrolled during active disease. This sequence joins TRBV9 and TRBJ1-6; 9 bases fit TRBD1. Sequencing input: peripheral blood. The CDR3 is CASSAGTGLNSPLHF. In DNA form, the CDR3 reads TGTGCCAGCAGCGCGGGGACAGGGTTGAATTCACCCCTCCACTTT.